This T cell receptor beta chain was profiled in a study of the immune and genomic landscape of osteosarcoma. Looking at the study overall: Patients had high-grade osteosarcoma, aged about 5-81 at diagnosis. General observations from the study: Five repertoires, each under 100 clonotypes, were dominated by one hyperexpanded clone. External normal skin and healthy peripheral blood data provided clonality references.

The post-treatment osteosarcoma tumors were primary, local recurrence or metastasis specimens from poor-prognosis patients. The table came from immunoSEQ multiplex PCR; TCRdb's copy has only in-frame clones and leaves some out. The profile covers 5,000 to 5,500 clones, with 75% to 85% appearing a single time and 6% to 7% taken by the ten largest. This clone was picked up one time. Antigen specificity is unknown. The CDR3 sequence is 15 residues long. Trimming left V 2 bases short and J 0 bases short, with 10 bases between. CDR1 and CDR2 from the germline V gene are LNHDA and SQIVND (reference sequence).

Input material: osteosarcoma tumor tissue from the lung. This receptor was obtained from a human donor with osteosarcoma. J is TRBJ1-2 and V is TRBV19; no clear D gene. The CDR3 DNA sequence: TGTGCCAGTAGTATAAGTATATCTTCTAACTATGGCTACACCTTC. As protein: CASSISISSNYGYTF.